This T cell receptor (beta chain) was sequenced in a study of T cells in Graves' hyperthyroidism and ophthalmopathy. Looking at the study overall: Peripheral blood was taken when the disease was first diagnosed, before any treatment began.

Findings and limits, study-wide: Ophthalmopathy was distinguished from stable hyperthyroidism by 13 V-J signatures. Blood also contained most expanded thyroid clonotypes above 0.001.

Amplification of TCR beta CDR3 regions used RNA as the template. The HTBI primer set drove a first-round RT-PCR of the TCR CDR3. TCRdb ran MiXCR on the multiplex PCR reads and lists one entry per CDR3 protein. The repertoire holds over 120,000 distinct CDR3 sequences, with roughly 23% as singletons. The germline CDR1 and CDR2 sequences are MNHGY and SVAAGI. The CDR3 length is 13 residues. Trimming cost V 6 bases and J 4 bases, with 12 bases left between them. To note about this clonotype: The antigen remains unidentified.

The V and J genes are TRBV6-9 and TRBJ1-2; no reliable D call. Sample: blood. The sequence came from a woman aged 45-59 years with Graves' hyperthyroidism that later progressed to Graves' ophthalmopathy. The CDR3 region is CASRYRGGYGYTF. In nucleotides, the CDR3 is TGTGCCAGCAGATATCGGGGTGGCTATGGCTACACCTTC.